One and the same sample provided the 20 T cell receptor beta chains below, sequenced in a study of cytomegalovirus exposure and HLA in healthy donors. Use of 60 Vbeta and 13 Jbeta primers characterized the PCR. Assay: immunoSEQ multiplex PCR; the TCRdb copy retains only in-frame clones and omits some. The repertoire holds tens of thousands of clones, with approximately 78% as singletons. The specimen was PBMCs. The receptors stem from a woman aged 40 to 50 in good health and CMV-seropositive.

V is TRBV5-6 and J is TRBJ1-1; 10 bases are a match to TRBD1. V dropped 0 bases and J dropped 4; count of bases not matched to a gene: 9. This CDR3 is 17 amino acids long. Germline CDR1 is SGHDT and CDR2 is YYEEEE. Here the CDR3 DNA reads TGTGCCAGCAGCTTGGTAGGACAGGGGGGATACGGCACTGAAGCTTTCTTT. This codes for CASSLVGQGGYGTEAFF.

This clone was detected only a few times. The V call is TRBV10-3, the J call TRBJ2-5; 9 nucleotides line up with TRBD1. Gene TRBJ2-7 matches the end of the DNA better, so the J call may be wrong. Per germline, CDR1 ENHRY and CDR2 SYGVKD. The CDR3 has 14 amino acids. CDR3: CATAGTGYPYEQYF. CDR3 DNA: TGTGCCACCGCCGGGACAGGGTACCCTTACGAGCAGTACTTC.

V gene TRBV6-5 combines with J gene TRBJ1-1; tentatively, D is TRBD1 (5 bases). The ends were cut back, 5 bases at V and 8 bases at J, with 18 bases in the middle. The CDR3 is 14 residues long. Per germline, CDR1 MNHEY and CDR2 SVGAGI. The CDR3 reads CASSRRTSLGEAFF. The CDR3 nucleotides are TGTGCCAGCAGTCGAAGGACATCGCTCGGAGAAGCTTTCTTT.

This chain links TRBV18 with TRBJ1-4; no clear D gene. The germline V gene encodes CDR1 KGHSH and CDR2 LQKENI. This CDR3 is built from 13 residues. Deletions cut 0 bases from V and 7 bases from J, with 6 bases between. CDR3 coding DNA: TGTGCCAGCTCACCACCTATTATTGAAAAACTGTTTTTT. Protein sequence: CASSPPIIEKLFF.

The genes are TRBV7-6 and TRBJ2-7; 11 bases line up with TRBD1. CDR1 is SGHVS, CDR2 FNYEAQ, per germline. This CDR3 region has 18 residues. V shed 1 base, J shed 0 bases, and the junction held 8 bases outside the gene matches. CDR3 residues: CASSLEPGQGAFSYEQYF. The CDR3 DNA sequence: TGTGCCAGCAGCTTAGAGCCAGGACAGGGGGCTTTCTCCTACGAGCAGTACTTC.

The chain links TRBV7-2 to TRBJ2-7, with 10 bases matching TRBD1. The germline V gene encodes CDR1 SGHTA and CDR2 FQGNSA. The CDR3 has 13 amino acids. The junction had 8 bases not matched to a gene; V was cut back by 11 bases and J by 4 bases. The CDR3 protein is CAGSRDRGYEQYF. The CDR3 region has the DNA TGTGCCGGTAGCCGGGACAGGGGTTACGAGCAGTACTTC. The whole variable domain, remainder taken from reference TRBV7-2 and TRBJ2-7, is GAGVSQSPSNKVTEKGKDVELRCDPISGHTALYWYRQSLGQGLEFLIYFQGNSAPDKSGLPSDRFSAERTGGSVSTLTIQRTQQEDSAVYLCAGSRDRGYEQYFGPGTRLTVT.

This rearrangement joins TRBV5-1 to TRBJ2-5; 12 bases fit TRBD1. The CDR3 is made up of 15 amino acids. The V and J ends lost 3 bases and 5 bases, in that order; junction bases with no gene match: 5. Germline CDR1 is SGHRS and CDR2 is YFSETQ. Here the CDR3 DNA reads TGCGCCAGCAGCTCGGGACAGGGGGCGCGGGAGACCCAGTACTTC. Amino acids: CASSSGQGARETQYF.

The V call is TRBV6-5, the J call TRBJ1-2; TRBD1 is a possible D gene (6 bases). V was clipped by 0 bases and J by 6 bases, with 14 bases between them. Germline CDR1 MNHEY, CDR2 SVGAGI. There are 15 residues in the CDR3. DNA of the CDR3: TGTGCCAGCAGTTACTCGGCAGGGAGACAGGATGGCTACACCTTC. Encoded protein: CASSYSAGRQDGYTF.

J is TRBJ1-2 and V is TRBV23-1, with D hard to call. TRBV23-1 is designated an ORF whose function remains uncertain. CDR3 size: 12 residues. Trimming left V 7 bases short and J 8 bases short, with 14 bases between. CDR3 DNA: TGCGCCAGCAACGGCCAAGAGAGGGGCTACACCTTC. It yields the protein CASNGQERGYTF.

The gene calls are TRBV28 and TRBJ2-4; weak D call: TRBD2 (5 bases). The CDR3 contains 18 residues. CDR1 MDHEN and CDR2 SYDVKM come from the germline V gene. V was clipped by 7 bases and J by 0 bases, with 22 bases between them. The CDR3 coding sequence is TGTGCCAGCATCCCCTCGAGCGGACTGGTACCAGCCAAAAACATTCAGTACTTC. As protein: CASIPSSGLVPAKNIQYF.

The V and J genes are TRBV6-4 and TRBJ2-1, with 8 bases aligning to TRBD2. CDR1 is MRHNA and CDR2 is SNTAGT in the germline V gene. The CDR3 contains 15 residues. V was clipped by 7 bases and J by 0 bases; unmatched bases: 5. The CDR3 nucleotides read TGTGCCAGCAAACCAAGCGGGAGCTCCTACAATGAGCAGTTCTTC. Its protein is CASKPSGSSYNEQFF.

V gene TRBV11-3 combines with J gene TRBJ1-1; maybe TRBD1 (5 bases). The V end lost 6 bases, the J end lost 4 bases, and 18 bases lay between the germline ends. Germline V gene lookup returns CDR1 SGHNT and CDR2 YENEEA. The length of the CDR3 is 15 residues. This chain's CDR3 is CASSRGRGSGTEAFF. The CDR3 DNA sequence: TGTGCCAGCAGTCGAGGGCGGGGCTCGGGCACTGAAGCTTTCTTT.

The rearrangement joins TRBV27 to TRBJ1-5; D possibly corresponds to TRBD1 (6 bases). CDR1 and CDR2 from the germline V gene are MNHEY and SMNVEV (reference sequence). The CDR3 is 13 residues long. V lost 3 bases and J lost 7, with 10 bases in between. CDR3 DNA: TGTGCCAGCAGTTTCCAGGGGAAGCAGCCCCAGCATTTT. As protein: CASSFQGKQPQHF.

CDR3 loop: CASSSQGALGYTF. CDR3 sequence (DNA): TGTGCCAGCAGCTCCCAGGGGGCTCTTGGCTACACCTTC. The V and J genes are TRBV7-9 and TRBJ1-2; 8 bases match TRBD1. Looked up from germline, CDR1 is SEHNR and CDR2 is FQNEAQ (reference sequence). CDR3 size: 13 residues. J was trimmed by 7 bases and V by 4 bases; bases with no gene match: 5.

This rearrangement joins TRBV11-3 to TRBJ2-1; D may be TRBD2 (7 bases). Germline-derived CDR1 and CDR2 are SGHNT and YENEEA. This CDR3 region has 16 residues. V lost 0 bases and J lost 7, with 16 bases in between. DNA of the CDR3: TGTGCCAGCAGCTTAGAGGGAGGGGGACCAAAAAATGAGCAGTTCTTC. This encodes CASSLEGGGPKNEQFF.

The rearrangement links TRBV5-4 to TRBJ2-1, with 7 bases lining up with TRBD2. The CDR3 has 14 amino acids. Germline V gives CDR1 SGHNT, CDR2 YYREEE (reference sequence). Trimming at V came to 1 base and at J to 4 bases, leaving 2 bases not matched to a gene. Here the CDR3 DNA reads TGTGCCAGCAGCTTGCCGGGACTATACAATGAGCAGTTCTTC. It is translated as CASSLPGLYNEQFF.

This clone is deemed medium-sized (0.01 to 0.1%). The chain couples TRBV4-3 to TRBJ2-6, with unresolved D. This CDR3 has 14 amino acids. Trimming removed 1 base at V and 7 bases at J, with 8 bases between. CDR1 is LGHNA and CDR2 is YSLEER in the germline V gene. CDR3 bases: TGCGCCAGCAGCCAAGCAACACCCGCCAACGTCCTGACTTTC. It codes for CASSQATPANVLTF.

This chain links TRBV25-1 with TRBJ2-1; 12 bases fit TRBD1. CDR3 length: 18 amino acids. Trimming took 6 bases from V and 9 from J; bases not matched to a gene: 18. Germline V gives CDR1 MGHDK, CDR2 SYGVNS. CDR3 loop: CASRTGTGGFWTVSEQFF. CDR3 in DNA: TGTGCCAGCAGGACCGGGACAGGGGGCTTTTGGACTGTAAGTGAGCAGTTCTTC. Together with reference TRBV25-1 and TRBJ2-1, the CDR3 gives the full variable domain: EADIYQTPRYLVIGTGKKITLECSQTMGHDKMYWYQQDPGMELHLIHYSYGVNSTEKGDLSSESTVSRIRTEHFPLTLESARPSHTSQYLCASRTGTGGFWTVSEQFFGPGTRLTVL.

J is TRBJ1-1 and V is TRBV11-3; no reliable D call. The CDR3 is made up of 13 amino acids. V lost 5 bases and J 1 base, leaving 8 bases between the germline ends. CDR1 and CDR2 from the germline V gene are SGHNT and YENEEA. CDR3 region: CASSRRRNTEAFF. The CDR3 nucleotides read TGTGCCAGCAGCCGCCGGAGGAACACTGAAGCTTTCTTT. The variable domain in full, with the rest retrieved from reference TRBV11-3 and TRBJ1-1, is EAGVVQSPRYKIIEKKQPVAFWCNPISGHNTLYWYLQNLGQGPELLIRYENEEAVDDSQLPKDRFSAERLKGVDSTLKIQPAELGDSAVYLCASSRRRNTEAFFGQGTRLTVV.

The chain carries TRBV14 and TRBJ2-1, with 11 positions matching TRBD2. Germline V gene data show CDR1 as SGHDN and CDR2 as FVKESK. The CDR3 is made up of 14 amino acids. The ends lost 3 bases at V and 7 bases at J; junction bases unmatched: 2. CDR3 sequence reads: CASSQVAGGNEQFF. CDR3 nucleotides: TGTGCCAGCAGCCAGGTAGCGGGAGGGAATGAGCAGTTCTTC.